This TCR beta chain was profiled in a study of response to subunit inactivated influenza vaccine. The study's findings and limits: Every seasonal influenza vaccination brings in few new T cells, the authors suggested.

This CDR3 has 18 amino acids. CDR1 and CDR2 from the germline V gene are MNHEY and SVGAGI. Trimming cost V 2 bases and J 0 bases; bases outside gene matches: 12. Points on this clonotype: Its antigen is undetermined.

From the RT-PCR reads, TCRdb called clonotypes with MiXCR, one entry per CDR3 protein. This table holds 650,000 to 800,000 distinct CDR3 sequences, about 18% found once. The material sequenced was PBMCs from blood, taken 5 days after vaccination. This receptor was obtained from a man aged 45-65 years who received an inactivated influenza vaccine. This rearrangement joins TRBV6-5 to TRBJ2-7; 8 positions match TRBD2. The CDR3 protein is CASSYPPVGREVSYEQYF. The CDR3 DNA is TGTGCCAGCAGTTACCCCCCAGTTGGGCGGGAGGTCTCCTACGAGCAGTACTTC.